Presented here are 25 T cell receptor beta chains from one specimen sequenced in a study of cytomegalovirus exposure and HLA in healthy donors (dated by TCRdb to 2016 to 2017). Library creation used the immunoSEQ multiplex PCR assay. For the multiplex PCR, a mixture combining 60 forward primers for TCR Vbeta segments and 13 reverse primers for TCR Jbeta segments was used. The table was pulled from immuneACCESS by TCRdb, which kept in-frame rearrangements only. Such tables lose some clones; where checked, under half of the loss comes from unresolved V genes, and the rest has no known cause. The table for this sample lists under 200,000 clones; about 75% of them were counted only once. About 8% of the sample is held by the ten biggest clonotypes. Sequencing was performed on PBMCs. The receptor set was obtained from a woman aged 40-49 years in good health and CMV-seropositive.

A remark on this clone: This sample includes further DNA sequences coding for the same CDR3. This chain joins TRBV18 and TRBJ2-7, with D unresolved. Germline CDR1 reads KGHSH; CDR2 reads LQKENI. The V end was cut by 6 bases, the J end by 0 bases, with 6 bases between. The CDR3 loop spans 12 amino acids. The CDR3 nucleotides read TGTGCCAGCTCTCCCAGCTCCTACGAGCAGTACTTC. Translated: CASSPSSYEQYF.

The DNA of the CDR3 is TGTGCCAGCTCCGCACAGGGGGGCGATCAGCCCCAGCATTTT. Its protein product is CASSAQGGDQPQHF. This chain joins TRBV18 and TRBJ1-5; 8 nucleotides agree with TRBD1. The CDR3 runs to 14 residues. The V gene's germline CDR1 is KGHSH and CDR2 LQKENI. The V gene end was trimmed by 6 bases and the J gene end by 5 bases; junction bases not matched to a gene: 6.

Concerning this clone: One junction end disagrees with the germline gene, perhaps due to a read error. V and J are TRBV2 and TRBJ1-4; tentative D call: TRBD1 (6 bases). Germline V gene sequence: CDR1 SNHLY, CDR2 FYNNEI. The CDR3 is made up of 18 amino acids. CDR3 region: CASSEGPGGGRGPEELFF. Written as DNA, the CDR3 is TGTGCCAGCAGTGAAGGCCCGGGGGGGGGACGGGGGCCTGAAGAACTGTTTTTT.

V gene TRBV11-2 combines with J gene TRBJ2-7, with a possible D match to TRBD2 (7 bases). Trimming removed 6 bases from V and 6 bases from J, with 21 bases in between. CDR3 length equals 15 residues. CDR1 is SGHAT, CDR2 FQNNGV, per germline. In DNA, the CDR3 is TGTGCCAGCAGACCAACGGCGGGGGCCTCCCTCGAGCAGTACTTC. Translated: CASRPTAGASLEQYF.

J is TRBJ1-6 and V is TRBV27, with unresolved D. V lost 5 bases to trimming and J lost 14 bases, with 13 bases between them. Per the germline V gene, CDR1 is MNHEY and CDR2 is SMNVEV (reference sequence). This CDR3 region has 12 residues. As DNA, the CDR3 is TGTGCCAGCAGTCAGGAGGGTTCGGCCCTCCACTTT. Translated: CASSQEGSALHF.

The rearrangement joins TRBV2 to TRBJ2-3, with D possibly TRBD1 on 6 matching bases. The germline V gene has CDR1 SNHLY and CDR2 FYNNEI. The CDR3 contains 14 residues. The ends were cut back, 6 bases at V and 0 bases at J, with 10 bases in the middle. CDR3 sequence reads: CASRPDSSTDTQYF. DNA of the CDR3: TGTGCCAGCAGGCCGGACAGCAGCACAGATACGCAGTATTTT.

This chain joins TRBV4-1 and TRBJ2-3, with a tentative D call TRBD1 (5 bases). Trimming took 0 bases from V and 0 from J, leaving 13 bases between them. CDR1 is MGHRA, CDR2 YSYEKL, per germline. CDR3 length: 17 residues. DNA of the CDR3: TGCGCCAGCAGCCAAGATTTGAAGACAGCTAGCACAGATACGCAGTATTTT. Its translation is CASSQDLKTASTDTQYF.

The V call is TRBV28, the J call TRBJ1-2; tentatively, D is TRBD1 (5 bases). Per the germline V gene, CDR1 is MDHEN and CDR2 is SYDVKM. The germline V and J ends were trimmed by 6 bases and 4 bases, with 18 bases remaining between them. The CDR3 runs to 15 residues. The CDR3 coding sequence is TGTGCCAGCAGGGGCTTTGGGGGGGACCGCTATGGCTACACCTTC. Its protein product is CASRGFGGDRYGYTF.

The J gene is TRBJ1-6, the V gene TRBV2; no definite D call. This CDR3 is 15 amino acids long. Trimming took off 7 bases at V and 9 bases at J, with 19 bases between the two ends. Germline assignment: CDR1 SNHLY and CDR2 FYNNEI. The CDR3 DNA reads as TGTGCCAGCATGAAACGGACTGGGCGCGGTTCACCCCTCCACTTT. Protein: CASMKRTGRGSPLHF.

On this clone: At one end, the junction sequence differs from germline, possibly due to a read error. This chain uses TRBV30 with TRBJ2-7; D not resolved. The CDR3 covers 12 residues. Germline V gene lookup returns CDR1 GTSNPN and CDR2 SVGIG (reference sequence). The CDR3 DNA follows: TGTGCCTGGAGTGTACTCGGTCCTTTGCCCCACTTC. It yields the protein CAWSVLGPLPHF. The variable domain in full, completed from reference TRBV30 and TRBJ2-7, reads SQTIHQWPATLVQPVGSPLSLECTVEGTSNPNLYWYRQAAGRGLQLLFYSVGIGQISSEVPQNLSASRPQDRQFILSSKKLLLSDSGFYLCAWSVLGPLPHFGPGTRLTVT.

The rearrangement links TRBV21-1 to TRBJ2-5; the table's D gene call, TRBD2, was not cross checked with the DNA. TRBV21-1 is a pseudogene. The CDR3 is 15 residues long. The CDR3 region is CASSKPPSSKETQYF. CDR3 DNA: TGTGCCAGCAGCAAACCCCCGTCAAGCAAAGAGACCCAGTACTTC.

This clone was counted only a few times. The chain links TRBV28 to TRBJ2-4; 10 nucleotides line up with TRBD1. The CDR3 has 14 amino acids. J was trimmed by 7 bases and V by 4 bases; bases with no gene match: 4. The germline V gene encodes CDR1 MDHEN and CDR2 SYDVKM. CDR3 sequence: CASSSRTGGNIQYF. The CDR3 DNA sequence: TGTGCCAGCAGTTCCCGGACAGGGGGGAACATTCAGTACTTC.

The rearrangement joins TRBV10-2 to TRBJ1-1; 8 bases are a match to TRBD1. Losses at the gene ends were 4 bases for V and 1 base for J; bases not matched to a gene: 8. Looked up from germline, CDR1 is WSHSY and CDR2 is SAAADI. The CDR3 has 16 amino acids. CDR3 residues: CASSVPDRARNTEAFF. The CDR3 coding sequence is TGCGCCAGCAGTGTTCCGGACAGGGCGCGGAACACTGAAGCTTTCTTT.

The chain links TRBV27 to TRBJ2-1; a possible D gene is TRBD1 (6 bases). CDR1 MNHEY and CDR2 SMNVEV come from the germline V gene (reference sequence). Trimming shortened V by 0 bases and J by 6 bases, and 12 bases separated the two germline ends. The CDR3 contains 15 residues. The CDR3 reads CASSLSRQESNEQFF. CDR3 in DNA: TGTGCCAGCAGTTTATCAAGACAGGAGAGCAATGAGCAGTTCTTC.

The V and J genes are TRBV5-4 and TRBJ2-1; 8 nucleotides agree with TRBD1. Germline V gene data show CDR1 as SGHNT and CDR2 as YYREEE (reference sequence). The CDR3 extends over 15 amino acids. J gave up 6 bases and V 3 bases, and 8 bases lay outside the gene matches. The CDR3 reads CASSSLNRGINEQFF. The CDR3 DNA reads TGTGCCAGCAGCTCCCTAAACAGGGGGATCAATGAGCAGTTCTTC.

The rearrangement links TRBV9 to TRBJ1-1; no reliable D call. The V end was cut by 2 bases, the J end by 2 bases, with 13 bases between. Germline V gives CDR1 SGDLS, CDR2 YYNGEE. The CDR3 has 15 amino acids. CDR3 sequence reads: CASSVTWASNTEAFF. CDR3 nucleotide sequence: TGTGCCAGCAGCGTCACATGGGCGAGTAACACTGAAGCTTTCTTT. The full variable domain, its missing parts supplied by reference TRBV9 and TRBJ1-1, is DSGVTQTPKHLITATGQRVTLRCSPRSGDLSVYWYQQSLDQGLQFLIQYYNGEERAKGNILERFSAQQFPDLHSELNLSSLELGDSALYFCASSVTWASNTEAFFGQGTRLTVV.

The genes are TRBV19 and TRBJ2-3; the D is unclear. Germline-derived CDR1 and CDR2 are LNHDA and SQIVND (reference sequence). The ends were cut back, 5 bases at V and 1 base at J, with 13 bases in the middle. The CDR3 is 15 amino acids. Written as DNA, the CDR3 is TGTGCCAGTAGTGCGCTAGGTAGTGGCACAGATACGCAGTATTTT. Translation gives CASSALGSGTDTQYF.

The rearrangement links TRBV28 to TRBJ1-1, with 8 bases aligning to TRBD1. V gave up 3 bases and J gave up 1 base; unmatched junction bases: 4. This CDR3 has 15 residues. Germline-derived CDR1 and CDR2 are MDHEN and SYDVKM. DNA for the CDR3: TGTGCCAGCAGTTTTAGGACAGGGTGGAACACTGAAGCTTTCTTT. This codes for CASSFRTGWNTEAFF.

V and J are TRBV6-1 and TRBJ2-5; D remains unclear. CDR3 length: 14 residues. In germline, CDR1 is MNHNS, CDR2 SASEGT. V was clipped by 4 bases and J by 2 bases, with 11 bases between them. The CDR3 DNA reads as TGTGCCAGCAGTGCGATGCAGGCTCAAGAGACCCAGTACTTC. Encoded protein: CASSAMQAQETQYF.

DNA of the CDR3: TGTGCCAGCAGTTCTCCGGGGTTGACTAATGAAAAACTGTTTTTT. Amino acids: CASSSPGLTNEKLFF. The V call is TRBV27, the J call TRBJ1-4; D call uncertain. This CDR3 contains 15 residues. Germline-derived CDR1 and CDR2 are MNHEY and SMNVEV (reference sequence). Trimming took 4 bases from V and 2 from J, leaving 11 bases between them.

The chain couples TRBV18 to TRBJ1-1; maybe TRBD1 (5 bases). The CDR3 consists of 16 residues. V was pared by 3 bases and J by 1 base, with 15 bases between. Per the germline V gene, CDR1 is KGHSH and CDR2 is LQKENI. The CDR3: CASSPRGGGRNTEAFF. As DNA, the CDR3 is TGTGCCAGCTCACCGAGGGGAGGTGGAAGGAACACTGAAGCTTTCTTT. The entire variable domain, with the rest obtained from reference TRBV18 and TRBJ1-1, is as follows: NAGVMQNPRHLVRRRGQEARLRCSPMKGHSHVYWYRQLPEEGLKFMVYLQKENIIDESGMPKERFSAEFPKEGPSILRIQQVVRGDSAAYFCASSPRGGGRNTEAFFGQGTRLTVV.

The chain uses TRBV29-1 and TRBJ1-1; D is uncertain. Germline loops: CDR1 SQVTM, CDR2 ANQGSEA. V lost 6 bases, J lost 7 bases, and 12 bases lay in between. This CDR3 spans 11 amino acids. The CDR3 spells CSVAVIGEAFF. CDR3 sequence (DNA): TGCAGCGTCGCAGTCATTGGTGAAGCTTTCTTT.

Comment on this clone: The sample carries other DNA sequences with the same CDR3. The V call is TRBV11-3, the J call TRBJ2-3; 12 positions agree with TRBD2. Germline V gene sequence: CDR1 SGHNT, CDR2 YENEEA. The CDR3 extends over 16 amino acids. Trimming at V came to 5 bases and at J to 6 bases, leaving 9 bases not matched to a gene. This CDR3 is CASSPGLAGPGDTQYF. The CDR3 nucleotides are TGTGCCAGCAGCCCCGGACTAGCGGGGCCCGGGGATACGCAGTATTTT.

V is TRBV9 and J is TRBJ2-3, with D possibly matching TRBD2 (6 bases). The CDR3 has 13 amino acids. Germline assignment: CDR1 SGDLS and CDR2 YYNGEE. Trimming took 4 bases from V and 0 from J, leaving 6 bases between them. This CDR3 is CASSSGSTDTQYF. The CDR3 nucleotides are TGTGCCAGCAGCAGCGGGAGCACAGATACGCAGTATTTT.

This sequence joins TRBV15 and TRBJ2-1; TRBD2 matches at 12 bases. The CDR3 spans 15 residues. V lost 5 bases and J lost 7; bases outside the gene matches: 6. CDR1 is LNHNV, CDR2 YYDKDF, per germline (reference sequence). The CDR3 reads CATSGRLAGANEQFF. The CDR3 DNA is TGTGCCACCAGCGGGAGACTAGCGGGAGCGAATGAGCAGTTCTTC.